This T cell receptor beta chain was found in a study of T cells in Graves' hyperthyroidism and ophthalmopathy. Study-wide context: Peripheral blood collection took place at initial diagnosis, before any treatment. Overall study findings and caveats: Most expanded thyroid clonotypes above 0.001 also appeared in blood.

The CDR3 regions of TCR beta were amplified from RNA transcripts. A set of HTBI primers served as the primers for a first-round RT-PCR of the TCR CDR3. TCRdb fed the multiplex PCR reads into MiXCR, producing one record per CDR3 protein. The table lists a few hundred thousand distinct CDR3 sequences, 15% to 19% of them singletons. This clonotype occurred many times. Its antigen is undetermined. The clonotype originates from a woman under 30 with Graves' hyperthyroidism that later progressed to Graves' ophthalmopathy. Sample: blood.

CDR3 sequence (DNA): TGTGCCAGCAGAATCCACTACGAGCAGTACTTC. It encodes CASRIHYEQYF. The chain joins TRBV6-2 or TRBV6-3 to TRBJ2-7; D gene ambiguous. CDR1 and CDR2 from the germline V gene are MNHEY and SVGEGT. The V end lost 6 bases, the J end lost 3 bases, and 6 bases lay between the germline ends. The CDR3 covers 11 residues.